What follows are 30 T cell receptor beta chains derived from one specimen sequenced in a study of blood T cell repertoires in COVID-19. Here immunoSEQ multiplex PCR was the method, and the copy in TCRdb shows in-frame clones only, minus some. The sample consists of about 310,000 clones, around 84% of them appearing once. Sequencing used PBMCs or T cells enriched from blood (not recorded which). The receptors come from a woman in her twenties or thirties who had been exposed to COVID-19.

The chain recombines TRBV7-2 with TRBJ2-7; TRBD2 matches 7 bases. Trimming at V came to 2 bases and at J to 5 bases, leaving 9 bases not matched to a gene. CDR1 and CDR2 from the germline V gene are SGHTA and FQGNSA. The CDR3 runs 15 residues. CDR3 in amino acids: CASSLYRTSSDEQYF. The DNA of the CDR3 is TGTGCCAGCAGCTTATATCGGACTAGTTCCGACGAGCAGTACTTC.

This sequence joins TRBV19 and TRBJ2-6; 12 positions match TRBD1. The ends lost 10 bases at V and 0 bases at J; junction bases unmatched: 10. This CDR3 spans 18 amino acids. Germline CDR1 reads LNHDA; CDR2 reads SQIVND (reference sequence). CDR3 in amino acids: CATGTGGVIVSGANVLTF. The CDR3 nucleotides are TGTGCCACCGGGACAGGGGGCGTGATAGTCTCTGGGGCCAACGTCCTGACTTTC.

The gene calls are TRBV7-9 and TRBJ1-2; 7 positions agree with TRBD1. Germline lookup yields CDR1 SEHNR and CDR2 FQNEAQ (reference sequence). V was pared by 10 bases and J by 13 bases, with 12 bases of the junction left unmatched. The CDR3 has 11 residues. The chain's CDR3 is CATSDRAVSTF. CDR3 nucleotides: TGTGCCACCTCCGACAGGGCCGTTTCCACCTTC.

This clone was counted a few times. This sequence joins TRBV14 and TRBJ1-3; maybe TRBD1 (6 bases). This CDR3 comprises 12 residues. Germline CDR1 SGHDN, CDR2 FVKESK. V was trimmed by 4 bases and J by 7 bases, leaving 8 bases between them. In DNA, the CDR3 is TGTGCCAGCAGCCCAGGACAGAACACCATATATTTT. Protein: CASSPGQNTIYF.

The chain combines TRBV2 with TRBJ1-2, with D possibly TRBD1 on 6 matching bases. The germline V gene has CDR1 SNHLY and CDR2 FYNNEI. V dropped 6 bases and J dropped 8 bases, with 16 bases sitting between them. The CDR3 length is 13 residues. As DNA, the CDR3 is TGTGCCAGCAGGACGGACAGTACGGGAGGCTACACCTTC. Encoded protein: CASRTDSTGGYTF. Full variable domain (remainder filled in from reference TRBV2 and TRBJ1-2): EPEVTQTPSHQVTQMGQEVILRCVPISNHLYFYWYRQILGQKVEFLVSFYNNEISEKSEIFDDQFSVERPDGSNFTLKIRSTKLEDSAMYFCASRTDSTGGYTFGSGTRLTVV.

This clone was seen a few times. The chain combines TRBV6-6 with TRBJ2-5; D possibly corresponds to TRBD1 (6 bases). The germline V and J ends were trimmed by 6 bases and 6 bases, with 14 bases remaining between them. The CDR3 is made up of 13 amino acids. Germline lookup yields CDR1 MNHNY and CDR2 SVGAGI (reference sequence). DNA for the CDR3: TGTGCCAGCAGACAGGGAAGGGGAAAGACCCAGTACTTC. This gives the protein CASRQGRGKTQYF.

The V and J genes are TRBV5-1 and TRBJ2-7; TRBD2 aligns across 8 bases. The CDR3 sequence is 15 residues long. The V gene's germline CDR1 is SGHRS and CDR2 YFSETQ. J lost 1 base, V lost 0 bases, and 3 bases had no gene match. CDR3 sequence: CASSLGASGSYEQYF. In DNA form, the CDR3 reads TGCGCCAGCAGCTTGGGGGCTAGCGGGTCCTACGAGCAGTACTTC.

The genes are TRBV6-5 and TRBJ2-6; TRBD1 is a possible D gene (6 bases). This CDR3 spans 15 amino acids. The germline CDR1 and CDR2 sequences are MNHEY and SVGAGI. Trimming left V 8 bases short and J 0 bases short, with 11 bases between. CDR3 coding DNA: TGTGCCAGCGGCCAGACAGGCTCTGGGGCCAACGTCCTGACTTTC. Translating it yields CASGQTGSGANVLTF.

The chain uses TRBV28 and TRBJ2-1; TRBD2 matches 11 bases. Per the germline V gene, CDR1 is MDHEN and CDR2 is SYDVKM. Losses at the gene ends were 4 bases for V and 8 bases for J; bases not matched to a gene: 16. There are 18 residues in the CDR3. The CDR3 spells CASSSLFRTSGSLDEQFF. The DNA of the CDR3 is TGTGCCAGCAGTTCACTATTCCGAACTAGCGGGAGCTTAGATGAGCAGTTCTTC.

This chain links TRBV4-3 with TRBJ1-5, with D possibly matching TRBD1 (6 bases). The germline V gene has CDR1 LGHNA and CDR2 YSLEER. The CDR3 totals 18 residues. Trimming stripped 0 bases from V and 3 bases from J, with 18 bases between. The CDR3 protein is CASSQDGEQGILNQPQHF. Here the CDR3 DNA reads TGCGCCAGCAGCCAAGATGGGGAACAGGGCATACTCAATCAGCCCCAGCATTTT.

The chain uses TRBV18 and TRBJ2-7, with TRBD1 identical over 9 bases. Trimming at V came to 3 bases and at J to 5 bases, leaving 8 bases not matched to a gene. Per the germline V gene, CDR1 is KGHSH and CDR2 is LQKENI. The CDR3 covers 15 residues. The CDR3 DNA reads as TGTGCCAGCTCACCGCCGGGACAGGGCCTGCACGAGCAGTACTTC. It is translated as CASSPPGQGLHEQYF.

This clone was seen a handful of times. The chain uses TRBV28 and TRBJ2-7; 8 bases fit TRBD2. Germline V lookup: CDR1 MDHEN, CDR2 SYDVKM. This CDR3 is built from 15 residues. The V segment lost 4 bases and the J segment 0 bases; nucleotides outside the gene matches: 5. CDR3 nucleotide sequence: TGTGCCAGCAGTTCTACTAGCGGAAGCTCCTACGAGCAGTACTTC. Its protein product is CASSSTSGSSYEQYF.

The V call is TRBV19, the J call TRBJ1-2; weak D call: TRBD1 (5 bases). The CDR3 sequence is 15 residues long. V lost 2 bases and J 8 bases, leaving 18 bases between the germline ends. The germline gives CDR1 LNHDA, CDR2 SQIVND (reference sequence). This CDR3 reads CASSIISPTRGGYTF. The CDR3 region has the DNA TGTGCCAGTAGTATAATCTCCCCCACACGGGGGGGCTACACCTTC.

This clone was seen a handful of times. The V call is TRBV5-4, the J call TRBJ1-3; 9 bases line up with TRBD1. Germline V gene lookup returns CDR1 SGHNT and CDR2 YYREEE (reference sequence). With 0 bases clipped from V and 4 bases from J, the junction kept 8 bases outside the gene matches. The CDR3 has 17 amino acids. DNA of the CDR3: TGTGCCAGCAGCTTGGCTGGACAGGGGCTTTCCGGAAACACCATATATTTT. Translated, it gives CASSLAGQGLSGNTIYF.

The J gene is TRBJ2-3, the V gene TRBV7-6, with 7 bases fitting TRBD2. CDR3 size: 15 residues. Germline V gene sequence: CDR1 SGHVS, CDR2 FNYEAQ. V lost 4 bases, J lost 2 bases, and 6 bases stayed unmatched. CDR3 nucleotide sequence: TGTGCCAGCAGCTCCGGGGGGACCTACACAGATACGCAGTATTTT. Translating it yields CASSSGGTYTDTQYF.

The V and J genes are TRBV11-3 and TRBJ2-4; 9 bases map to TRBD2. CDR1 and CDR2 (germline): SGHNT, YENEEA. The length of the CDR3 is 13 residues. Trimming at V came to 2 bases and at J to 16 bases, leaving 9 bases not matched to a gene. CDR3 sequence (DNA): TGTGCCAGCAGCTTAAGGGCTAGCGGGACTATCTACTTC. Amino acids: CASSLRASGTIYF.

The V call is TRBV28, the J call TRBJ2-7; TRBD1 matches 7 bases. The CDR3 covers 13 residues. V gave up 5 bases and J gave up 3 bases; unmatched junction bases: 4. CDR1 MDHEN and CDR2 SYDVKM come from the germline V gene. The CDR3 DNA follows: TGTGCCAGCAGTCTAACAGGGGTCTACGAGCAGTACTTC. Protein sequence: CASSLTGVYEQYF.

The V call is TRBV4-3, the J call TRBJ2-5; D perhaps matches TRBD2 (6 bases). Germline CDR1 reads LGHNA; CDR2 reads YSLEER. The CDR3 runs 16 residues. V was cut by 0 bases and J by 5 bases, with 16 bases left in between. CDR3 amino acids: CASSQDRLVVGETQYF. In DNA form, the CDR3 reads TGCGCCAGCAGCCAAGATCGACTAGTAGTAGGGGAGACCCAGTACTTC.

The rearrangement uses TRBV12-3 or TRBV12-4 and TRBJ1-2; weak D call: TRBD1 (5 bases). V gave up 4 bases and J gave up 3 bases, with 9 bases separating them. The CDR3 has 13 residues. CDR3 in amino acids: CASSSTVYYGYTF. For the CDR3, the DNA is TGTGCCAGCAGTTCGACAGTATACTATGGCTACACCTTC.

V is TRBV19 and J is TRBJ2-3; tentative D call: TRBD1 (5 bases). The V end was cut by 3 bases, the J end by 0 bases, with 10 bases between. The CDR3 is 15 residues long. Germline V gene data show CDR1 as LNHDA and CDR2 as SQIVND (reference sequence). Here the CDR3 DNA reads TGTGCCAGTAGTATGGGGCAGCTGAGCACAGATACGCAGTATTTT. As protein: CASSMGQLSTDTQYF.

This rearrangement joins TRBV6-2 or TRBV6-3 to TRBJ1-5; no reliable D call. Germline assignment: CDR1 MNHEY and CDR2 SVGEGT. Trimming stripped 2 bases from V and 1 base from J, with 15 bases between. This CDR3 region has 17 residues. CDR3 DNA sequence: TGTGCCAGCAGTTACAAGCTCTCTGGGAGAAGCAATCAGCCCCAGCATTTT. Translated, it gives CASSYKLSGRSNQPQHF.

The rearrangement links TRBV6-2 or TRBV6-3 to TRBJ2-5; 10 nucleotides match TRBD1. The junction had 5 bases not matched to a gene; V was cut back by 5 bases and J by 2 bases. The CDR3 has 15 amino acids. Germline lookup yields CDR1 MNHEY and CDR2 SVGEGT. The CDR3 spells CASSAGTGVQETQYF. The CDR3 DNA reads as TGTGCCAGCAGTGCCGGGACAGGGGTACAAGAGACCCAGTACTTC.

V gene TRBV28 combines with J gene TRBJ1-2, with D possibly TRBD1 on 5 matching bases. Germline V gives CDR1 MDHEN, CDR2 SYDVKM. The V end was cut by 6 bases, the J end by 5 bases, with 16 bases between. CDR3 size: 14 residues. This CDR3 is CASSPEDRLYGYTF. Here the CDR3 DNA reads TGTGCCAGCAGCCCTGAAGACAGACTTTATGGCTACACCTTC.

The chain has TRBV6-2 or TRBV6-3 and TRBJ1-2; D unresolved. The V end was cut by 6 bases, the J end by 6 bases, with 14 bases between. This CDR3 contains 13 residues. Germline values: CDR1 MNHEY, CDR2 SVGEGT. This chain's CDR3 is CASSLEVLHGYTF. Here the CDR3 DNA reads TGTGCCAGCAGCCTAGAAGTACTCCATGGCTACACCTTC.

The gene calls are TRBV12-3 or TRBV12-4 and TRBJ1-4; D remains unclear. The CDR3 runs 13 residues. V lost 2 bases, J lost 6 bases, and 7 bases lay in between. The CDR3 DNA follows: TGTGCCAGCAGTTTAAATCGGGATGAAAAACTGTTTTTT. Translation gives CASSLNRDEKLFF.

The chain couples TRBV6-1 to TRBJ2-7, with a possible D match to TRBD2 (6 bases). The length of the CDR3 is 15 residues. Trimming took off 1 base at V and 4 bases at J, with 14 bases between the two ends. The germline CDR1 and CDR2 sequences are MNHNS and SASEGT. Here the CDR3 DNA reads TGTGCCAGCAGTGAAGAAGGAGGAGGGTGGTACGAGCAGTACTTC. Amino acid sequence: CASSEEGGGWYEQYF.

The chain joins TRBV3-1 (or the pseudogene TRBV3-2) to TRBJ2-5; 9 bases are a match to TRBD1. CDR3 length: 16 amino acids. The V gene end was trimmed by 6 bases and the J gene end by 3 bases; junction bases not matched to a gene: 11. Per germline, CDR1 LGHDT and CDR2 YNNKEL (reference sequence). The CDR3 region has the DNA TGTGCCAGCAGTCCGACAGGGGGGGTTGCAAAAGAGACCCAGTACTTC. It specifies CASSPTGGVAKETQYF.

The chain joins TRBV4-1 to TRBJ1-1; 8 nucleotides agree with TRBD1. From germline, CDR1 is MGHRA and CDR2 YSYEKL. This CDR3 is built from 15 residues. Trimming took 4 bases from V and 2 from J; bases not matched to a gene: 6. The CDR3 here is CASSRRQGSNTEAFF. In DNA form, the CDR3 reads TGCGCCAGCAGCCGCAGACAGGGGTCTAACACTGAAGCTTTCTTT.

The V call is TRBV5-1, the J call TRBJ1-3; D is undetermined. V lost 10 bases and J 0 bases, leaving 17 bases between the germline ends. The germline V gene has CDR1 SGHRS and CDR2 YFSETQ. CDR3 length: 15 amino acids. For the CDR3, the DNA is TGCGCCTCCACCTCGGCCGGGAACTCTGGAAACACCATATATTTT. Translating it yields CASTSAGNSGNTIYF. Based on the CDR3 plus reference TRBV5-1 and TRBJ1-3, the full variable domain is KAGVTQTPRYLIKTRGQQVTLSCSPISGHRSVSWYQQTPGQGLQFLFEYFSETQRNKGNFPGRFSGRQFSNSRSEMNVSTLELGDSALYLCASTSAGNSGNTIYFGEGSWLTVV.

CDR3 sequence: CATSRVSGQGPGELFF. The CDR3 DNA reads as TGTGCCACCAGCAGGGTCTCGGGACAGGGTCCCGGGGAGCTGTTTTTT. V is TRBV15 and J is TRBJ2-2; the match to TRBD1 covers 9 bases. CDR1 and CDR2 from the germline V gene are LNHNV and YYDKDF (reference sequence). Trimming removed 3 bases from V and 6 bases from J; junction bases left unmatched: 8. The CDR3 spans 16 residues.